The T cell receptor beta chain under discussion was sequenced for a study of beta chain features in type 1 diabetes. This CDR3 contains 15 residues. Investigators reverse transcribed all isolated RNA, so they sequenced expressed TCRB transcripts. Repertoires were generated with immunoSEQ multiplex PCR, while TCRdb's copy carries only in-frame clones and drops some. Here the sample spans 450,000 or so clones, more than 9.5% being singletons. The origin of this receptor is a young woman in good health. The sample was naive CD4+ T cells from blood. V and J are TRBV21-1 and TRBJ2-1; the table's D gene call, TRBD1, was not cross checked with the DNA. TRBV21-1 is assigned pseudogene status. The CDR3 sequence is CASSNHRDRNNEQFF. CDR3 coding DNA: TGTGCCAGCAGCAATCACCGGGACAGGAACAATGAGCAGTTCTTC.